This T cell receptor (beta chain) emerged from a study of spatial heterogeneity in lung cancer (dated by TCRdb to about 2019). For context, the study as a whole: More beta-chain than alpha-chain transcripts were consistently detected, likely reflecting higher beta-chain transcript abundance. In the raw uncorrected reads, each unique combination of TCR and UMI appeared on average more than ten times. A strong correlation was found between TCR transcript counts in tumor regions and a T cell transcriptional module score from matched bulk RNA-seq. The study quantitatively compared TCR alpha and beta repertoires across multiple tumor regions, matched nontumor lung and blood in non-small cell lung cancer. At surgery, both alpha and beta chains were TCR-sequenced in over 200 tumor regions, approximately 64 matched nontumor lung samples and over 50 PBMC samples. The study linked features of the TCR repertoire to counts of nonsynonymous mutations, which were determined by whole-exome sequencing of tumor tissue.

At least ten counts were recorded for this clonotype. Its antigen is unknown. No base quality values were provided; no much bigger clone lies one nucleotide off. General study outcomes and caveats: The tumor nonsynonymous mutation count correlated with the number of expanded intratumoral alpha and beta TCRs. Confirming at a functional level the hypothesis that regional TCRs recognize regional mutations was considered to require additional single-cell paired TCR alpha and beta sequencing. The count of ubiquitous expanded TCRs correlated with the count of ubiquitous nonsynonymous mutations, and the count of regional expanded TCRs correlated with the count of regional nonsynonymous mutations. Estimated TCR-seq coverage of tumor T cells was only 7% to 8.5% for alpha chains and 13% for beta chains.

Taken with the paper, the label for time point translates to: sample taken at primary tumor resection. Donors were 72 patients with early-stage, untreated non-small cell lung cancer from the lung TRACERx cohort. Whole RNA extracted from tumor and nontumor lung tissue, or from cryopreserved PBMC samples, was used for TCR sequencing without cell sorting. Patients were selected for TCR sequencing only if sufficient RNA was available from at least two tumor regions. A lung pathologist reviewed the tumor and adjacent nontumor lung specimens before the specimens were selected. The library came from 5' RACE. Instrument used: NextSeq 500. To allow correction of PCR and sequencing errors, the TCR library protocol tagged every TCR cDNA molecule with a unique molecular identifier. The paper's processing steps were these. TCR identification, UMI-based error correction and CDR3 extraction were all carried out with Decombinator tools. Expanded TCRs were defined as those above a frequency of 2 per 1,000, corresponding to the top 1% of the tumor frequency distribution. Expanded tumor TCRs statistically deemed absent (corrected P<0.05) from at least one tumor region were classed as regional, and all other expanded tumor TCRs were classed as ubiquitous. Each repertoire was subsampled 100 times to 5,000 TCRs, after which Renyi diversity was computed with the R vegan package. CDR3 similarity networks were constructed using string-kernel similarity of amino acid triplets, with links drawn between CDR3s whose pairwise similarity was above 0.82. TCRdb reanalyzed the raw reads on its own, using fastp at Q25 for trimming and MiXCR for clone calling, and kept in-frame beta chains. Under each unique CDR3 protein, matching rows form one entry showing the most common genes and DNA. What appears here as the V and J calls and clone size reflects TCRdb's work, not the paper's. Across this sample there are more than 10,000 distinct CDR3 sequences, with about 5% seen only once. The top ten hold about 34% of the sample.

V and J are truncated by 2 bases and 0 bases respectively, leaving an intervening sequence of 8 bases. From a lookup of the germline V gene (reference sequence), CDR1 and CDR2 are DFQATT and SNEGSKA. Taken from cysteine to phenylalanine, the CDR3 has 14 residues. Just CDR3 DNA is preserved here, 42 bases in frame from base 1. The source is a male donor with early-stage non-small cell lung cancer. Sequencing was performed on lung tumor tissue, taken at surgery. The chain couples TRBV20-1 to TRBJ1-5; the D gene cannot be resolved reliably. The CDR3 reads CSARRTDSNQPQHF. Here is the DNA: TGCAGTGCTAGAAGGACGGATAGCAATCAGCCCCAGCATTTT.